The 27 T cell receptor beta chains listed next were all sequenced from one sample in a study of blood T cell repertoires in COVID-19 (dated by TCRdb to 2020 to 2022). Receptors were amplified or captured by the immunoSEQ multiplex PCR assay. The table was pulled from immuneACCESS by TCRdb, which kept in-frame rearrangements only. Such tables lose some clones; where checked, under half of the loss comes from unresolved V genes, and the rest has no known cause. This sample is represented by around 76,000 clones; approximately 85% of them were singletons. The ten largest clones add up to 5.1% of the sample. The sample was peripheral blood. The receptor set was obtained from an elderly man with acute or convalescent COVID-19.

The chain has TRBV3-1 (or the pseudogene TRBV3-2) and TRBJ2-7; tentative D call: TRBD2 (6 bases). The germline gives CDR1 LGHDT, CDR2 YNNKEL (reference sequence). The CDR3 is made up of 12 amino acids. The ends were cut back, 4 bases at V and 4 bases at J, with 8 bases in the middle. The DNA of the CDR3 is TGTGCCAGCAGCCCCGGGGGATACGAGCAGTACTTC. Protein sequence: CASSPGGYEQYF.

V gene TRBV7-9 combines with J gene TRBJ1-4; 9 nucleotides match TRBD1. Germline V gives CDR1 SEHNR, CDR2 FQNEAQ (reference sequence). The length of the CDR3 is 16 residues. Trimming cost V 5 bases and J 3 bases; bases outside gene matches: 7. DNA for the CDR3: TGTGCCAGCAGCACCTCTGGGACAGGGTCTAATGAAAAACTGTTTTTT. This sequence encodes CASSTSGTGSNEKLFF. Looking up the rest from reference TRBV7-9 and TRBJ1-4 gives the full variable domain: DTGVSQNPRHKITKRGQNVTFRCDPISEHNRLYWYRQTLGQGPEFLTYFQNEAQLEKSRLLSDRFSAERPKGSFSTLEIQRTEQGDSAMYLCASSTSGTGSNEKLFFGSGTQLSVL.

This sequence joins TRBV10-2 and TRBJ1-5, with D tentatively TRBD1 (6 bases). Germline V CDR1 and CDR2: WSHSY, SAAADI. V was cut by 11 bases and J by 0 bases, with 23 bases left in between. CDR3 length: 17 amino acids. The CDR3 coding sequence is TGCGCCCCCAGTGGCCTTGGCCGGGACATTAGCAATCAGCCCCAGCATTTT. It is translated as CAPSGLGRDISNQPQHF.

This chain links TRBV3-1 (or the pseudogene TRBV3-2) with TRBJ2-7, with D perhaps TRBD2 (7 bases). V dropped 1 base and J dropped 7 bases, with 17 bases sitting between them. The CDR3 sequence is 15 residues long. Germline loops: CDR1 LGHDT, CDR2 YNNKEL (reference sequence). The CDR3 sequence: CASSQGRGGLREQYF. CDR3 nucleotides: TGTGCCAGCAGCCAAGGGAGGGGGGGACTTCGGGAGCAGTACTTC.

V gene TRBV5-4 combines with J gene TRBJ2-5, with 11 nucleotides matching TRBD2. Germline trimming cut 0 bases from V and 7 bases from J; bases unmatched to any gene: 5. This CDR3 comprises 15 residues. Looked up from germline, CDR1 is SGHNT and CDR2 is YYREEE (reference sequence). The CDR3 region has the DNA TGTGCCAGCAGCTTGGGTAGCGGGGGGGCCGGGACCCAGTACTTC. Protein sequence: CASSLGSGGAGTQYF.

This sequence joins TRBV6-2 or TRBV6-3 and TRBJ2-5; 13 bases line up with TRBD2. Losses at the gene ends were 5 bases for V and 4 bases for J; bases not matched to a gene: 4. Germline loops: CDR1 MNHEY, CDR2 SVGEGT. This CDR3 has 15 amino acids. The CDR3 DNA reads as TGTGCCAGCAGTACCCGACTAGCGGGAGGAGAGACCCAGTACTTC. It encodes CASSTRLAGGETQYF.

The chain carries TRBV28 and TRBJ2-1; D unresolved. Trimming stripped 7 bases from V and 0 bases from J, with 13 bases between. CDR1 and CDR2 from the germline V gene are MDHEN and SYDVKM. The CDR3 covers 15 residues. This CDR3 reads CASNQPRSSYNEQFF. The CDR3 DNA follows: TGTGCCAGCAATCAGCCGCGGAGCTCCTACAATGAGCAGTTCTTC.

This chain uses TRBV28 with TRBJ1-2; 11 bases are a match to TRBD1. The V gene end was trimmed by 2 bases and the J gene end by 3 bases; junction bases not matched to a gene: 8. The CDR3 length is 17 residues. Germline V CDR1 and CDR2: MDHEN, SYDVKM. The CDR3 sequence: CASSLRMVGQGDYGYTF. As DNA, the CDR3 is TGTGCCAGCAGTTTAAGGATGGTGGGACAGGGGGACTATGGCTACACCTTC.

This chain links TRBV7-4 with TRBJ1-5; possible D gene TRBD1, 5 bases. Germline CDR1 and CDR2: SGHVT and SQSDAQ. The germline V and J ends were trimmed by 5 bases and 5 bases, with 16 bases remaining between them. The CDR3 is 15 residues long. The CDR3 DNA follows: TGTGCCAGCAGCCATGGGGCAGTCGTCCATCAGCCCCAGCATTTT. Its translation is CASSHGAVVHQPQHF.

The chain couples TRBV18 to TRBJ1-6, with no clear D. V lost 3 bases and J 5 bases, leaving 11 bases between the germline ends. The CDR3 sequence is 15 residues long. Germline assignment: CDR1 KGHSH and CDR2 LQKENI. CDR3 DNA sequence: TGTGCCAGCTCACCCAACACACCCGATAATTCACCCCTCCACTTT. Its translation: CASSPNTPDNSPLHF. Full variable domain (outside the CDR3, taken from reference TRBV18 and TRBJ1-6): NAGVMQNPRHLVRRRGQEARLRCSPMKGHSHVYWYRQLPEEGLKFMVYLQKENIIDESGMPKERFSAEFPKEGPSILRIQQVVRGDSAAYFCASSPNTPDNSPLHFGNGTRLTVT.

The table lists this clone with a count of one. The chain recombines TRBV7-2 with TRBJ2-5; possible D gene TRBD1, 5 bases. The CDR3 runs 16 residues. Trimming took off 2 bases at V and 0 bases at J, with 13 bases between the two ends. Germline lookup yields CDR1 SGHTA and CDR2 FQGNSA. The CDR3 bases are TGTGCCAGCAGCTTAAACCCCGGACAATACCAAGAGACCCAGTACTTC. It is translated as CASSLNPGQYQETQYF. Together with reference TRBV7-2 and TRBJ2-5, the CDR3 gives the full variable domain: GAGVSQSPSNKVTEKGKDVELRCDPISGHTALYWYRQSLGQGLEFLIYFQGNSAPDKSGLPSDRFSAERTGGSVSTLTIQRTQQEDSAVYLCASSLNPGQYQETQYFGPGTRLLVL.

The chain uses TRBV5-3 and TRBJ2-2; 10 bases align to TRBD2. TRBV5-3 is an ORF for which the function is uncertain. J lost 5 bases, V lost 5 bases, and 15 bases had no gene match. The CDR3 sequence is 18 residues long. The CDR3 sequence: CARSMASGRKGRTGELFF. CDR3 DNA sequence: TGTGCCAGAAGTATGGCTAGCGGGAGAAAGGGACGTACCGGGGAGCTGTTTTTT.

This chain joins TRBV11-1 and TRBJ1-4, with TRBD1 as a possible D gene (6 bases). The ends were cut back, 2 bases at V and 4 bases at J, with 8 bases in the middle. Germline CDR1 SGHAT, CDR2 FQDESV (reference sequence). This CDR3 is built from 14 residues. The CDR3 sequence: CASSLQGNNEKLFF. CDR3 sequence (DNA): TGTGCCAGCAGCTTACAGGGGAATAATGAAAAACTGTTTTTT.

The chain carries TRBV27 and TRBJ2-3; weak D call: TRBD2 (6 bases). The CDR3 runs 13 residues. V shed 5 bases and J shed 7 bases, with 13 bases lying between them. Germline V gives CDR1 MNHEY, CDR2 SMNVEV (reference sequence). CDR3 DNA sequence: TGTGCCAGCAGTGGCGGGACTCGGAATACGCAGTATTTT. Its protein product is CASSGGTRNTQYF.

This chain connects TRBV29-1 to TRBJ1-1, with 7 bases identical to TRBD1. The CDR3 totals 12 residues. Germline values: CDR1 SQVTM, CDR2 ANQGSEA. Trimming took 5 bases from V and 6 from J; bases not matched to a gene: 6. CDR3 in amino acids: CSVWTGLAEAFF. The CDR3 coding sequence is TGCAGCGTTTGGACAGGATTAGCTGAAGCTTTCTTT.

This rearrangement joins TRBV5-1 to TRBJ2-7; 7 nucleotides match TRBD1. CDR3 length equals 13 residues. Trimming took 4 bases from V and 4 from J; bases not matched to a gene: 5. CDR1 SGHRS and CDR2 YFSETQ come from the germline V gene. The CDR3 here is CASSQTGLYEQYF. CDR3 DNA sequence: TGCGCCAGCAGCCAGACAGGGTTGTACGAGCAGTACTTC.

CDR3: CASSQDPGQGNTEAFF. The DNA of the CDR3 is TGCGCCAGCAGCCAAGATCCCGGACAGGGGAACACTGAAGCTTTCTTT. The chain carries TRBV4-3 and TRBJ1-1, with 8 positions matching TRBD1. CDR1 is LGHNA and CDR2 is YSLEER in the germline V gene. This CDR3 comprises 16 residues. With V trimmed by 0 bases and J by 1 base, 4 bases remained unmatched.

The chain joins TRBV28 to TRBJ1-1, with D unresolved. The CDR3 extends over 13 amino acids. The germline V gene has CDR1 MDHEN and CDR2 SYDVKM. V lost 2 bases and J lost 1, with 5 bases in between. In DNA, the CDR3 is TGTGCCAGCAGTTTAAGCCCGAACACTGAAGCTTTCTTT. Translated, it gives CASSLSPNTEAFF.

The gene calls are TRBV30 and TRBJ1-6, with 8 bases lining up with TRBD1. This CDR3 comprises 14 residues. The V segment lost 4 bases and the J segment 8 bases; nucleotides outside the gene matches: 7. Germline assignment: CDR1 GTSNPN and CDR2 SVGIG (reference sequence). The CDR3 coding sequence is TGTGCCTGGACTACTCGGACAGGGCATTCACCCCTCCACTTT. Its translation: CAWTTRTGHSPLHF.

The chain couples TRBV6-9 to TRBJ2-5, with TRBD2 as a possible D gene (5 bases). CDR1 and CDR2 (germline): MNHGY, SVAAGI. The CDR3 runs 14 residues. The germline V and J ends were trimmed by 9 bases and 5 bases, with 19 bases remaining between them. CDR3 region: CARPTEGSKETQYF. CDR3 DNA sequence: TGTGCCAGGCCTACCGAGGGCTCAAAGGAGACCCAGTACTTC.

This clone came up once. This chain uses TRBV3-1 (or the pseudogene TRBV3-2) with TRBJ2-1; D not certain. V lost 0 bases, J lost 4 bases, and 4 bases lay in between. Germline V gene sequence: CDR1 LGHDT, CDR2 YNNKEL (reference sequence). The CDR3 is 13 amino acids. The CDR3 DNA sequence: TGTGCCAGCAGCCAAGACGGGTACAATGAGCAGTTCTTC. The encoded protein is CASSQDGYNEQFF.

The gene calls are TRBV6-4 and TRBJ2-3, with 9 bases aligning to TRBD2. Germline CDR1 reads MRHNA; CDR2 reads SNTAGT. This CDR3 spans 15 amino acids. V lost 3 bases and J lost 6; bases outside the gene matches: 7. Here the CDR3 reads CASSERGGAGDTQYF. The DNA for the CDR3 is TGTGCCAGCAGTGAGCGCGGGGGGGCCGGGGATACGCAGTATTTT.

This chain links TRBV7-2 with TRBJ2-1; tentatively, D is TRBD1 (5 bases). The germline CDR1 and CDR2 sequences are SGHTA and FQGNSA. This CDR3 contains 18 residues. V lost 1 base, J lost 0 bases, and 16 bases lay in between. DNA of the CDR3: TGTGCCAGCAGCTTAGGGTCAACAGGAAGAAGCTCCTACAATGAGCAGTTCTTC. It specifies CASSLGSTGRSSYNEQFF.

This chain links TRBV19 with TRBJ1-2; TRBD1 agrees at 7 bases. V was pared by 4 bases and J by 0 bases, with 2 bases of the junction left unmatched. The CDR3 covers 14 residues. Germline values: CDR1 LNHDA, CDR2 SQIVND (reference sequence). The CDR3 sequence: CASSRDRSNYGYTF. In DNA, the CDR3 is TGTGCCAGTAGTAGGGACAGATCTAACTATGGCTACACCTTC.

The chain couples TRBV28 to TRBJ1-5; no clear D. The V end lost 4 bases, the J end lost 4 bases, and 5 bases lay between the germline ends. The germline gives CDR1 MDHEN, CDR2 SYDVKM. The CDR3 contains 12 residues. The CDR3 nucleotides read TGTGCCAGCAGTTCAGGTAATCAGCCCCAGCATTTT. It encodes CASSSGNQPQHF.

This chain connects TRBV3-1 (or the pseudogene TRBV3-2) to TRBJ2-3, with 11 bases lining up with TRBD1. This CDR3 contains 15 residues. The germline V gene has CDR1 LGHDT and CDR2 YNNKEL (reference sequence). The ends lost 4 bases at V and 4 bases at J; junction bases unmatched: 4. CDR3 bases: TGTGCCAGCAGCCTCCGGACAGGGGGCCCAGATACGCAGTATTTT. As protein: CASSLRTGGPDTQYF.

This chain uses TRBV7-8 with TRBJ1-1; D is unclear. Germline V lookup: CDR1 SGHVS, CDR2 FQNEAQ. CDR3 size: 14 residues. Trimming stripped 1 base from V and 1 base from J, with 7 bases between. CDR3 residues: CASSLVSPNTEAFF. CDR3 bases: TGTGCCAGCAGCTTAGTCAGTCCGAACACTGAAGCTTTCTTT.